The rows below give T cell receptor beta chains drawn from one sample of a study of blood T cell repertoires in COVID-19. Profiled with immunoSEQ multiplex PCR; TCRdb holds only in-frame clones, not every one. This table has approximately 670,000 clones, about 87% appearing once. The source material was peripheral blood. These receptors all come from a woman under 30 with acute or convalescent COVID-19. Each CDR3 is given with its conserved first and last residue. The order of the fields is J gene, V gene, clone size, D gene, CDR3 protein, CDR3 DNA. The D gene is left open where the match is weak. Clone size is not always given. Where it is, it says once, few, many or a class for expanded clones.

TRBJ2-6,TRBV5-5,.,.,CASSLSIPGANVLTF,TGTGCCAGCAGCCTAAGTATCCCTGGGGCCAACGTCCTGACTTTC
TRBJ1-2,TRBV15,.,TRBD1,CATSPRTGIGYTF,TGTGCCACCAGCCCCCGGACAGGGATCGGCTACACCTTC
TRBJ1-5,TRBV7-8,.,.,CASSLLARTSNQPQHF,TGTGCCAGCAGCTTATTGGCACGGACAAGCAATCAGCCCCAGCATTTT
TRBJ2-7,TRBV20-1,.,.,CSAREVGEQYF,TGCAGTGCTAGGGAGGTGGGCGAGCAGTACTTC
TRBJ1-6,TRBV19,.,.,CASSIPWGADNSPLHF,TGTGCCAGTAGTATTCCCTGGGGCGCCGACAATTCACCCCTCCACTTT
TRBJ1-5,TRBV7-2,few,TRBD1,CASSLTGGPNQPQHF,TGTGCCAGCAGCTTAACAGGGGGTCCCAATCAGCCCCAGCATTTT
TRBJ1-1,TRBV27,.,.,CASSLLGGTEAFF,TGTGCCAGCAGTTTACTCGGGGGCACTGAAGCTTTCTTT
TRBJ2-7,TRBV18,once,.,CASSPPFQTGEQYF,TGTGCCAGCTCACCACCGTTTCAAACGGGCGAGCAGTACTTC
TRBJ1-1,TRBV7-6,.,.,CASSLGETTEAFF,TGTGCCAGCAGCTTAGGCGAAACCACTGAAGCTTTCTTT
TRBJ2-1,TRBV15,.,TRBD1,CATTWGQAQYSYNEQFF,TGTGCCACCACCTGGGGACAGGCCCAATACTCCTACAATGAGCAGTTCTTC
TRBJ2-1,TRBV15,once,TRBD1,CATSRGGQGVYEQFF,TGTGCCACCAGCAGGGGAGGACAGGGGGTGTATGAGCAGTTCTTC
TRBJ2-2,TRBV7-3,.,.,CASSPRSGGWNSGELFF,TGTGCCAGCAGCCCCCGGTCCGGGGGTTGGAACTCCGGGGAGCTGTTTTTT
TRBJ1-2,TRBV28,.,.,CASSLGRYGYTF,TGTGCCAGCAGTTTAGGGAGATATGGCTACACCTTC
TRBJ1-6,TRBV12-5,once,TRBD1,CASGLSGQGNSPLHF,TGTGCTAGTGGTTTGAGTGGACAGGGAAATTCACCCCTCCACTTT
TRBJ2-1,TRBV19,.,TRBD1,CASSARDRGRYNEQFF,TGTGCCAGTAGTGCTCGGGACAGGGGGCGTTACAATGAGCAGTTCTTC
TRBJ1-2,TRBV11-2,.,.,CASSAAIDYGYTF,TGTGCCAGCAGCGCGGCTATAGACTATGGCTACACCTTC
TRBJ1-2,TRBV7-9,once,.,CASSLMNGQYGYTF,TGTGCCAGCAGCTTGATGAACGGACAGTATGGCTACACCTTC
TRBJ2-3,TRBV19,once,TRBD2,CASSILAGVDTQYF,TGTGCCAGTAGTATACTAGCGGGGGTGGATACGCAGTATTTT